This T cell receptor (beta chain) was recovered during a study of T cell responses to AZD1222 COVID-19 vaccine. Notes on this clone: What it recognizes is unknown.

Profiled with immunoSEQ multiplex PCR; TCRdb holds only in-frame clones, not every one. The top ten clones hold under 7% of a sample with approximately 150,000 clones, roughly 90% of them seen once. Overall study findings and caveats: Seropositive at baseline were only 5 to 7 AZD1222 recipients. Donors were chiefly white British, with a greater number of females, and clonal diversity was perhaps underestimated. Following two doses of AZD1222, Spike-specific TCR breadth and depth rose. Repertoires were obtained solely post-peak T cell response.

The TCR originated in an adult who received the MenACWY meningococcal vaccine as a control. The material sequenced was peripheral blood, taken 28 days after the second dose of the MenACWY control vaccine.

CDR3 in amino acids: CAWIAGANTQYF. CDR3 in DNA: TGTGCCTGGATAGCGGGAGCGAATACGCAGTATTTT. The chain is built from TRBV30 and TRBJ2-3, with 9 bases matching TRBD2. Per germline, CDR1 GTSNPN and CDR2 SVGIG (reference sequence). Trimming at V came to 4 bases and at J to 7 bases, leaving 3 bases not matched to a gene. The CDR3 is made up of 12 amino acids.